These 24 T cell receptor beta chains were sequenced from one sample in a study of regulatory T cells in long-lasting Graves disease. The time point is: newly diagnosed GD, antithyroid drugs for less than 3 months. PBMC-derived RNA was used for the TCR library. Arm-PCR of CDR3 regions with iRepertoire HTBI primers generated TCR beta libraries. In TCRdb, the multiplex PCR reads were re-called with MiXCR into one record per CDR3 protein. This table holds roughly 610,000 distinct CDR3 sequences, approximately 16% found once. These data were also reused for a study on T cells in Graves' hyperthyroidism and ophthalmopathy.

The sample was peripheral blood mononuclear cells (PBMCs), taken at new diagnosis, from a patient treated with antithyroid drugs. Receptors originate from a man between 18 and 35 years old with Graves disease.

This clonotype was picked up many times. The chain is built from TRBV18 and TRBJ2-5; the match to TRBD2 covers 8 bases. The germline gives CDR1 KGHSH, CDR2 LQKENI. The CDR3 consists of 17 residues. V lost 2 bases to trimming and J lost 4 bases; unmatched junction nucleotides: 12. CDR3 sequence: CASSPVRQLSGRETQYF. Written as DNA, the CDR3 is TGTGCCAGCTCACCAGTGCGTCAACTCAGCGGGAGAGAGACCCAGTACTTC. The whole variable domain, filled in from reference TRBV18 and TRBJ2-5, reads NAGVMQNPRHLVRRRGQEARLRCSPMKGHSHVYWYRQLPEEGLKFMVYLQKENIIDESGMPKERFSAEFPKEGPSILRIQQVVRGDSAAYFCASSPVRQLSGRETQYFGPGTRLLVL.

In its sample, this clonotype was seen a few times. The J gene is TRBJ1-4, the V gene TRBV5-1, with 7 bases fitting TRBD1. CDR1 is SGHRS and CDR2 is YFSETQ in the germline V gene. The CDR3 extends over 15 amino acids. The junction had 6 bases not matched to a gene; V was cut back by 2 bases and J by 5 bases. Here the CDR3 reads CASSFGGGSNEKLFF. Here the CDR3 DNA reads TGCGCCAGCAGCTTCGGAGGGGGCTCCAATGAAAAACTGTTTTTT.

This clonotype was counted ten times or more. The chain employs TRBV28 and TRBJ1-2; D perhaps matches TRBD1 (5 bases). CDR3 length: 17 residues. The germline V gene has CDR1 MDHEN and CDR2 SYDVKM. Trimming cost V 2 bases and J 5 bases, with 21 bases left between them. The CDR3 loop reads CASSLEQGAGTGYGYTF. The CDR3 DNA reads TGTGCCAGCAGTTTAGAGCAGGGAGCGGGCACGGGGTATGGCTACACCTTC.

This clonotype was observed once. This may be a read error: a much more frequent sequence differs by one nucleotide. The J gene is TRBJ1-5, the V gene TRBV10-3; D might be TRBD1 (5 bases). The CDR3 is made up of 14 amino acids. Trimming removed 3 bases at V and 6 bases at J, with 12 bases between. CDR1 ENHRY and CDR2 SYGVKD come from the germline V gene. CDR3 region: CAISEFRAAQPQHF. The CDR3 nucleotides read TGTGCCATCAGTGAATTCAGGGCAGCTCAGCCCCAGCATTTT.

The chain couples TRBV9 to TRBJ1-2; 7 nucleotides match TRBD1. There are 13 residues in the CDR3. J was trimmed by 2 bases and V by 7 bases; bases with no gene match: 5. Per germline, CDR1 SGDLS and CDR2 YYNGEE. Here the CDR3 reads CASRQQGNYGYTF. Here the CDR3 DNA reads TGTGCCAGCCGACAACAGGGGAACTATGGCTACACCTTC.

This clonotype was picked up a small number of times. This chain connects TRBV2 to TRBJ2-2, with no clear D. This CDR3 comprises 14 residues. The germline gives CDR1 SNHLY, CDR2 FYNNEI. Trimming removed 6 bases at V and 3 bases at J, with 11 bases between. The DNA of the CDR3 is TGTGCCAGCAGCCAAGGACGGTACACCGGGGAGCTGTTTTTT. This gives the protein CASSQGRYTGELFF.

This clonotype was counted only a few times. J is TRBJ2-5 and V is TRBV27; D perhaps matches TRBD2 (6 bases). This CDR3 contains 15 residues. Trimming removed 5 bases at V and 3 bases at J, with 16 bases between. Germline CDR1 is MNHEY and CDR2 is SMNVEV (reference sequence). The CDR3 region is CASSIGGTGKETQYF. The CDR3, as DNA: TGTGCCAGCAGTATAGGCGGGACTGGAAAAGAGACCCAGTACTTC.

CDR3 DNA: TGTGCCAGTACTTCTAGCGGGAGAGAGACCCAGTACTTC. This gives the protein CASTSSGRETQYF. The chain combines TRBV19 with TRBJ2-5; 10 bases line up with TRBD2. This CDR3 spans 13 amino acids. The junction had 3 bases not matched to a gene; V was cut back by 7 bases and J by 4 bases. Per the germline V gene, CDR1 is LNHDA and CDR2 is SQIVND (reference sequence).

The chain combines TRBV7-9 with TRBJ2-4; 15 nucleotides agree with TRBD2. The CDR3 consists of 18 residues. Germline V gene lookup returns CDR1 SEHNR and CDR2 FQNEAQ (reference sequence). Trimming cost V 5 bases and J 3 bases; bases outside gene matches: 8. The CDR3 nucleotides read TGTGCCAGCAGCATAGGACTAGCGGGAGGGCAGGACAAAAACATTCAGTACTTC. This codes for CASSIGLAGGQDKNIQYF. Complete variable domain (other parts from reference TRBV7-9 and TRBJ2-4): DTGVSQNPRHKITKRGQNVTFRCDPISEHNRLYWYRQTLGQGPEFLTYFQNEAQLEKSRLLSDRFSAERPKGSFSTLEIQRTEQGDSAMYLCASSIGLAGGQDKNIQYFGAGTRLSVL.

The gene calls are TRBV27 and TRBJ2-3; 13 positions match TRBD2. V trimming: 4 bases; J trimming: 7 bases; junction bases outside the gene matches: 8. The CDR3 spans 16 residues. Germline V gene lookup returns CDR1 MNHEY and CDR2 SMNVEV (reference sequence). This chain's CDR3 is CASSSRTSGSLYTQYF. CDR3 DNA sequence: TGTGCCAGCAGTTCAAGGACTAGCGGGAGTTTGTATACGCAGTATTTT.

The chain carries TRBV29-1 and TRBJ1-1; D unresolved. With 5 bases removed from V and 0 bases from J, the gap between germline ends came to 10 bases. This CDR3 spans 13 amino acids. In germline, CDR1 is SQVTM, CDR2 ANQGSEA. The CDR3 sequence is CSVYMMVNTEAFF. DNA for the CDR3: TGCAGCGTTTATATGATGGTGAACACTGAAGCTTTCTTT.

The chain links TRBV20-1 to TRBJ2-2; 7 positions agree with TRBD1. The CDR3 length is 14 residues. The J segment lost 1 base and the V segment lost 1 base, leaving 0 bases of the junction unmatched. In germline, CDR1 is DFQATT, CDR2 SNEGSKA (reference sequence). The CDR3 sequence is CSARGTGNTGELFF. CDR3 bases: TGCAGTGCTAGAGGGACAGGGAACACCGGGGAGCTGTTTTTT.

This clonotype was detected many times. The rearrangement joins TRBV28 to TRBJ2-1; 8 nucleotides agree with TRBD1. V was pared by 4 bases and J by 6 bases, with 26 bases of the junction left unmatched. The CDR3 is 21 amino acids. Germline V gene sequence: CDR1 MDHEN, CDR2 SYDVKM. The CDR3 bases are TGTGCCAGCAGTTACAGGGGGTTGCGTCTCCCTGCCAATATGATGGCCAATGAGCAGTTCTTC. This codes for CASSYRGLRLPANMMANEQFF. Based on the CDR3 plus reference TRBV28 and TRBJ2-1, the full variable domain is DVKVTQSSRYLVKRTGEKVFLECVQDMDHENMFWYRQDPGLGLRLIYFSYDVKMKEKGDIPEGYSVSREKKERFSLILESASTNQTSMYLCASSYRGLRLPANMMANEQFFGPGTRLTVL.

This clonotype came up a few times. The V gene is TRBV29-1, the J gene TRBJ2-7, with 8 bases that match TRBD1. Germline trimming cut 7 bases from V and 3 bases from J; bases unmatched to any gene: 5. The CDR3 loop spans 12 amino acids. Looked up from germline, CDR1 is SQVTM and CDR2 is ANQGSEA. The CDR3 protein is CSGDRTRYEQYF. The CDR3 DNA sequence: TGCAGCGGGGACAGGACGCGCTACGAGCAGTACTTC.

This clonotype occurred a few times. The genes are TRBV3-1 and TRBJ1-2; the D is unclear. V dropped 4 bases and J dropped 5 bases, with 17 bases sitting between them. The germline CDR1 and CDR2 sequences are LGHDT and YNNKEL (reference sequence). CDR3 length: 15 amino acids. This chain's CDR3 is CASSLRGADLYGYTF. In nucleotides, the CDR3 is TGTGCCAGCAGCCTCCGGGGTGCGGACCTATATGGCTACACCTTC. The full variable domain, its missing parts supplied by reference TRBV3-1 and TRBJ1-2, is DTAVSQTPKYLVTQMGNDKSIKCEQNLGHDTMYWYKQDSKKFLKIMFSYNNKELIINETVPNRFSPKSPDKAHLNLHINSLELGDSAVYFCASSLRGADLYGYTFGSGTRLTVV.

This clonotype showed up many times. The V call is TRBV28, the J call TRBJ2-2; 10 bases match TRBD1. Germline trimming cut 6 bases from V and 5 bases from J; bases unmatched to any gene: 6. The CDR3 is 15 amino acids. Germline V CDR1 and CDR2: MDHEN, SYDVKM. The CDR3 nucleotides read TGTGCCAGCAGAATGACAGGGGGCTTAACCGGGGAGCTGTTTTTT. The encoded protein is CASRMTGGLTGELFF.

This clonotype was recorded a few times. The chain uses TRBV5-4 and TRBJ2-3; 14 positions match TRBD2. V shed 3 bases and J 5 bases; nucleotides not matched to a gene: 2. Germline V gene data show CDR1 as SGHNT and CDR2 as YYREEE (reference sequence). The CDR3 is 15 residues long. The CDR3 region has the DNA TGTGCCAGCAGCTACGGACTAGCGGGAGGAGATACGCAGTATTTT. Translation gives CASSYGLAGGDTQYF. Together with reference TRBV5-4 and TRBJ2-3, the CDR3 gives the full variable domain: ETGVTQSPTHLIKTRGQQVTLRCSSQSGHNTVSWYQQALGQGPQFIFQYYREEENGRGNFPPRFSGLQFPNYSSELNVNALELDDSALYLCASSYGLAGGDTQYFGPGTRLTVL.

This clonotype came up many times. In DNA, the CDR3 is TGTGCCAGCAGTCCCCTGGGACAGGGTGAAAATTCACCCCTCCACTTT. It specifies CASSPLGQGENSPLHF. The gene calls are TRBV28 and TRBJ1-6, with 9 bases identical to TRBD1. The trim removed 5 bases at V and 7 bases at J, leaving 9 bases unmatched. This CDR3 has 16 amino acids. Germline values: CDR1 MDHEN, CDR2 SYDVKM.

This clonotype was picked up many times. V usage is TRBV4-1 and J usage is TRBJ2-7, with TRBD1 matching over 12 bases. This CDR3 has 17 residues. J was trimmed by 6 bases and V by 0 bases; bases with no gene match: 9. Germline V gene sequence: CDR1 MGHRA, CDR2 YSYEKL. The CDR3 spells CASSQDPGTGGIGEQYF. The CDR3 region has the DNA TGCGCCAGCAGCCAAGATCCAGGGACAGGGGGCATTGGCGAGCAGTACTTC.

About this clonotype: This may arise from a read error, as a much more abundant clone is one base away. The chain uses TRBV2 and TRBJ2-5, with 10 bases lining up with TRBD2. The V gene end was trimmed by 4 bases and the J gene end by 11 bases; junction bases not matched to a gene: 16. The CDR3 contains 16 residues. Germline CDR1 SNHLY, CDR2 FYNNEI. The CDR3 here is CASSGQREGARNEQYF. In nucleotides, the CDR3 is TGTGCCAGCAGTGGACAGCGGGAGGGGGCGCGGAATGAGCAGTACTTC. Full variable domain (missing parts from reference TRBV2 and TRBJ2-5): EPEVTQTPSHQVTQMGQEVILRCVPISNHLYFYWYRQILGQKVEFLVSFYNNEISEKSEIFDDQFSVERPDGSNFTLKIRSTKLEDSAMYFCASSGQREGARNEQYFGPGTRLLVL.

Only a few counts were recorded for this clonotype. The rearrangement uses TRBV28 and TRBJ2-2; no reliable D call. The germline V gene encodes CDR1 MDHEN and CDR2 SYDVKM. Trimming removed 2 bases from V and 2 bases from J, with 9 bases in between. The CDR3 sequence is 15 residues long. The CDR3 reads CASSLAATNTGELFF. Here the CDR3 DNA reads TGTGCCAGCAGTTTAGCGGCCACTAACACCGGGGAGCTGTTTTTT.

This clonotype appeared many times. The chain employs TRBV2 and TRBJ1-1; possibly TRBD1 for D (6 bases). CDR3 length: 15 amino acids. The germline V and J ends were trimmed by 5 bases and 2 bases, with 15 bases remaining between them. Germline CDR1 is SNHLY and CDR2 is FYNNEI. The CDR3 nucleotides are TGTGCCAGCAGTCCCCTCGGACAGATTAACACTGAAGCTTTCTTT. It yields the protein CASSPLGQINTEAFF.

This clonotype was observed many times. CDR3 region: CSARFGGIDTGELFF. DNA of the CDR3: TGCAGTGCTAGGTTCGGCGGGATCGACACCGGGGAGCTGTTTTTT. The genes are TRBV20-1 and TRBJ2-2, with D perhaps TRBD2 (6 bases). Trimming left V 3 bases short and J 3 bases short, with 14 bases between. Germline CDR1 is DFQATT and CDR2 is SNEGSKA (reference sequence). The CDR3 has 15 residues.

This clonotype was seen at least ten times. The rearrangement joins TRBV20-1 to TRBJ2-5, with TRBD1 as a possible D gene (5 bases). Germline lookup yields CDR1 DFQATT and CDR2 SNEGSKA (reference sequence). Deletions cut 3 bases from V and 3 bases from J, with 20 bases between. The CDR3 is 16 residues long. The CDR3 loop reads CSASNLMGQNKETQYF. The CDR3, as DNA: TGCAGTGCTAGCAATCTAATGGGGCAGAACAAAGAGACCCAGTACTTC.